This entry lists 20 T cell receptor beta chains sequenced from one sample in a study of blood T cell repertoires in COVID-19. Generated by immunoSEQ multiplex PCR, the TCRdb table keeps only in-frame clones and is missing some. The profile shows 77,000 or so clones, more than 80% of them singletons. The sequencing sample was made of peripheral blood. The receptors derive from an elderly man with acute or convalescent COVID-19.

The DNA of the CDR3 is TGTGCCAGCAGCAAGATCCCCTCCTCGGGGGGGAGCACAGATACGCAGTATTTT. As protein: CASSKIPSSGGSTDTQYF. The gene calls are TRBV6-2 or TRBV6-3 and TRBJ2-3; 8 bases map to TRBD2. The CDR3 extends over 18 amino acids. Trimming took 6 bases from V and 0 from J; bases not matched to a gene: 14. CDR1 and CDR2 from the germline V gene are MNHEY and SVGEGT.

V is TRBV5-1 and J is TRBJ1-1; unclear D gene. Between the trimmed V and J ends, which lost 1 base and 0 bases, there was a span of 4 bases. The CDR3 length is 13 residues. Germline CDR1 reads SGHRS; CDR2 reads YFSETQ. Here the CDR3 DNA reads TGCGCCAGCAGCTTGAATATGAACACTGAAGCTTTCTTT. Its translation: CASSLNMNTEAFF.

V and J are TRBV5-8 and TRBJ2-3; no clear D. V was cut by 0 bases and J by 10 bases, with 15 bases left in between. Germline CDR1 SGHTS, CDR2 YDEGEE. This CDR3 region has 14 residues. CDR3 loop: CASSLVYGSGAQYF. In DNA form, the CDR3 reads TGTGCCAGCAGCTTGGTATATGGTTCGGGTGCGCAGTATTTT.

The chain links TRBV5-6 to TRBJ2-1; TRBD1 matches at 9 bases. The V gene end was trimmed by 5 bases and the J gene end by 4 bases; junction bases not matched to a gene: 7. CDR1 and CDR2 (germline): SGHDT, YYEEEE. This CDR3 is built from 15 residues. CDR3 coding DNA: TGTGCCAGCAGTCCCGACAGGGGGTGGTACAATGAGCAGTTCTTC. It encodes CASSPDRGWYNEQFF.

The chain links TRBV6-2 or TRBV6-3 to TRBJ2-1; 9 nucleotides align to TRBD2. This CDR3 is built from 17 residues. V lost 6 bases, J lost 0 bases, and 9 bases stayed unmatched. Germline V CDR1 and CDR2: MNHEY, SVGEGT. The CDR3 spells CASSGRGGVSSYNEQFF. The CDR3 DNA follows: TGTGCCAGCAGCGGGCGGGGGGGAGTAAGCTCCTACAATGAGCAGTTCTTC.

The V gene is TRBV28, the J gene TRBJ2-1; 9 bases line up with TRBD1. The CDR3 spans 15 residues. J gave up 9 bases and V 7 bases, and 13 bases lay outside the gene matches. Germline V lookup: CDR1 MDHEN, CDR2 SYDVKM. CDR3 DNA sequence: TGTGCCAGCACGGTCAGGGGACAGGGAAGGGGTGAGCAGTTCTTC. This translates into CASTVRGQGRGEQFF.

V is TRBV7-9 and J is TRBJ1-1; TRBD1 matches 8 bases. CDR3 size: 14 residues. J lost 1 base, V lost 5 bases, and 3 bases had no gene match. In germline, CDR1 is SEHNR, CDR2 FQNEAQ (reference sequence). DNA for the CDR3: TGTGCCAGCAGCCTGGGGACAGGGAACACTGAAGCTTTCTTT. Translated, it gives CASSLGTGNTEAFF.

This chain's CDR3 is CASSQRYGGPLGETQYF. The CDR3 nucleotides are TGTGCCAGCAGCCAACGCTATGGCGGGCCGCTTGGGGAGACCCAGTACTTC. The chain employs TRBV3-1 (or the pseudogene TRBV3-2) and TRBJ2-5, with D perhaps TRBD2 (5 bases). Trimming pared 2 bases from V and 5 bases from J, leaving 21 bases between. The CDR3 runs to 17 residues. Germline CDR1 LGHDT, CDR2 YNNKEL (reference sequence).

The V call is TRBV21-1, the J call TRBJ1-1; whether TRBD1, the table's D call, matches the DNA was not checked. TRBV21-1 is noted as a pseudogene. The CDR3 is 15 amino acids. The CDR3 sequence: CASSKPGTLSTEAFF. The CDR3 region has the DNA TGTGCCAGCAGCAAACCCGGGACATTGAGCACTGAAGCTTTCTTT.

J is TRBJ2-7 and V is TRBV4-1, with D possibly being TRBD2 (7 bases). Deletions cut 0 bases from V and 2 bases from J, with 14 bases between. This CDR3 is built from 16 residues. Germline assignment: CDR1 MGHRA and CDR2 YSYEKL. The chain's CDR3 is CASSQDRGGATYEQYF. In DNA, the CDR3 is TGCGCCAGCAGCCAAGATAGAGGGGGGGCAACCTACGAGCAGTACTTC.

CDR3 protein: CASGTGSGELFF. The CDR3 DNA follows: TGTGCCAGCGGAACAGGGTCCGGGGAGCTGTTTTTT. This chain uses TRBV28 with TRBJ2-2; possible D gene TRBD1, 6 bases. CDR1 and CDR2 (germline): MDHEN, SYDVKM. The CDR3 runs 12 residues. V was clipped by 8 bases and J by 6 bases, with 10 bases between them.

This clone was seen a few times. The rearrangement uses TRBV7-2 and TRBJ2-7; D is ambiguous. CDR1 is SGHTA and CDR2 is FQGNSA in the germline V gene. Deletions cut 0 bases from V and 2 bases from J, with 8 bases between. The CDR3 runs 14 residues. The CDR3 loop is CASSLAQKPYEQYF. As DNA, the CDR3 is TGTGCCAGCAGCTTAGCCCAGAAACCCTACGAGCAGTACTTC.

This rearrangement joins TRBV3-1 (or the pseudogene TRBV3-2) to TRBJ2-5; TRBD1 agrees at 10 bases. With 4 bases clipped from V and 4 bases from J, the junction kept 12 bases outside the gene matches. Germline CDR1 is LGHDT and CDR2 is YNNKEL (reference sequence). The CDR3 loop spans 17 amino acids. The chain's CDR3 is CASSPLLDRGRRETQYF. DNA of the CDR3: TGTGCCAGCAGCCCGCTCCTTGACAGGGGGCGCCGAGAGACCCAGTACTTC.

This clone was counted once. The CDR3 region has the DNA TGCAGCGTTGACGGGACAGGGAGTTCCTATGGCTACACCTTC. Amino acid sequence: CSVDGTGSSYGYTF. The V gene is TRBV29-1, the J gene TRBJ1-2; 9 bases map to TRBD1. CDR1 and CDR2 (germline): SQVTM, ANQGSEA. V lost 3 bases and J lost 4; bases outside the gene matches: 6. This CDR3 is 14 amino acids long.

V usage is TRBV19 and J usage is TRBJ2-2, with 14 bases matching TRBD2. Germline V gives CDR1 LNHDA, CDR2 SQIVND (reference sequence). After removal of 6 bases from V and 7 bases from J, the junction contained 19 bases not matched to a gene. The CDR3 totals 20 residues. The CDR3 region has the DNA TGTGCCAGTAGCACTCGCCCGGGACTAGCGGGAGATACCCTCAACGGGGAGCTGTTTTTT. This gives the protein CASSTRPGLAGDTLNGELFF.

This chain joins TRBV5-1 and TRBJ2-7; no clear D. With 4 bases removed from V and 0 bases from J, the gap between germline ends came to 8 bases. This CDR3 region has 13 residues. Germline V gene data show CDR1 as SGHRS and CDR2 as YFSETQ. This CDR3 is CASSRVGSYEQYF. CDR3 DNA: TGCGCCAGCAGCCGAGTTGGCTCCTACGAGCAGTACTTC.

The sample holds a few counts of this clone. This chain connects TRBV2 to TRBJ1-5; 7 bases line up with TRBD1. CDR1 SNHLY and CDR2 FYNNEI come from the germline V gene. The CDR3 covers 14 residues. J lost 6 bases, V lost 6 bases, and 8 bases had no gene match. The CDR3 coding sequence is TGTGCCAGCAGCCTAAACAGGGGCAGTCAGCCCCAGCATTTT. Encoded protein: CASSLNRGSQPQHF.

The chain couples TRBV9 to TRBJ2-5; 9 bases agree with TRBD2. This CDR3 contains 15 residues. Trimming cost V 4 bases and J 2 bases; bases outside gene matches: 6. The germline V gene has CDR1 SGDLS and CDR2 YYNGEE. CDR3 amino acids: CASSLLAGEQETQYF. In nucleotides, the CDR3 is TGTGCCAGCAGCCTCTTAGCGGGGGAGCAAGAGACCCAGTACTTC.

This rearrangement joins TRBV7-2 to TRBJ2-1; 11 bases are a match to TRBD2. Germline V CDR1 and CDR2: SGHTA, FQGNSA. The CDR3 length is 19 residues. J lost 7 bases, V lost 4 bases, and 18 bases had no gene match. CDR3 residues: CASSSELLQLAGVKNEQFF. CDR3 coding DNA: TGTGCCAGCAGCTCTGAACTCCTTCAACTAGCGGGAGTAAAAAATGAGCAGTTCTTC.

Only a few counts were recorded for this clone. The rearrangement links TRBV6-2 or TRBV6-3 to TRBJ2-7; TRBD1 matches at 9 bases. This CDR3 is 14 amino acids long. Germline CDR1 is MNHEY and CDR2 is SVGEGT. V lost 5 bases, J lost 3 bases, and 5 bases stayed unmatched. CDR3 protein: CASSPTGQGYEQYF. Written as DNA, the CDR3 is TGTGCCAGCAGTCCCACGGGACAGGGCTACGAGCAGTACTTC.